The 8 T cell receptor beta chains below were found in one sample sequenced in a study of shared clonotypes between healthy human individuals. The protocol was immunoSEQ multiplex PCR, while the TCRdb copy is restricted to in-frame clones and leaves out a portion. Found here are approximately 2.5 million clones, roughly 93% of them singletons; the top ten hold roughly 0.39%. The sequenced sample was naive CD4+ T cells from PBMCs. Subset of the sample: CD45RA+ positively selected. These receptors all stem from a young man in good health. Some clones in this sample may be carry-over from other donors' samples.

This chain connects TRBV10-2 to TRBJ1-2; D unclear. V lost 1 base to trimming and J lost 0 bases, with 9 bases between them. The germline CDR1 and CDR2 sequences are WSHSY and SAAADI. The CDR3 length is 15 residues. This CDR3 is CASSEFGNANYGYTF. In nucleotides, the CDR3 is TGCGCCAGCAGTGAGTTCGGCAATGCTAACTATGGCTACACCTTC.

The chain carries TRBV6-1 and TRBJ2-3; 8 bases align to TRBD1. CDR1 and CDR2 (germline): MNHNS, SASEGT. After removal of 6 bases from V and 4 bases from J, the junction contained 9 bases not matched to a gene. The CDR3 loop spans 15 amino acids. Here the CDR3 reads CASSPTGTGSDTQYF. The CDR3 coding sequence is TGTGCCAGCAGCCCCACCGGGACAGGTTCAGATACGCAGTATTTT.

This clone was detected only once. The genes are TRBV7-9 and TRBJ2-2; 12 bases are shared with TRBD1. The CDR3 contains 15 residues. V lost 7 bases and J lost 5; bases outside the gene matches: 5. Per the germline V gene, CDR1 is SEHNR and CDR2 is FQNEAQ (reference sequence). This chain's CDR3 is CASTGTGGVTGELFF. The DNA of the CDR3 is TGTGCCAGCACGGGGACAGGGGGCGTTACCGGGGAGCTGTTTTTT.

The chain has TRBV5-1 and TRBJ2-3, with 10 positions matching TRBD2. V shed 3 bases and J 3 bases; nucleotides not matched to a gene: 4. CDR1 and CDR2 (germline): SGHRS, YFSETQ. The CDR3 extends over 15 amino acids. CDR3 DNA sequence: TGCGCCAGCAGCTCTAGCGGGAGTGTTACAGATACGCAGTATTTT. Translating it yields CASSSSGSVTDTQYF.

Regarding this clone: Other nucleotide sequences from this sample produce the same CDR3. The chain employs TRBV6-1 and TRBJ1-2; the D is unclear. CDR3 size: 11 residues. Germline V gene data show CDR1 as MNHNS and CDR2 as SASEGT. V dropped 4 bases and J dropped 0 bases, with 0 bases sitting between them. DNA for the CDR3: TGTGCCAGCAGTGCTAACTATGGCTACACCTTC. Amino acid sequence: CASSANYGYTF.

The genes are TRBV9 and TRBJ2-3, with D maybe TRBD2 (7 bases). The germline V gene encodes CDR1 SGDLS and CDR2 YYNGEE. V was cut by 2 bases and J by 5 bases, with 12 bases left in between. The CDR3 spans 14 residues. The CDR3 nucleotides read TGTGCCAGCAGCGTCTTGGGGGGGCGAGATACGCAGTATTTT. Translating it yields CASSVLGGRDTQYF.

The J gene is TRBJ1-1, the V gene TRBV4-1; D perhaps matches TRBD1 (5 bases). The germline V and J ends were trimmed by 8 bases and 3 bases, with 16 bases remaining between them. The CDR3 is 14 residues long. From germline, CDR1 is MGHRA and CDR2 YSYEKL. CDR3 sequence reads: CASGGGTRYTEAFF. The DNA of the CDR3 is TGCGCCAGCGGGGGAGGTACGAGGTACACTGAAGCTTTCTTT.

The V gene is TRBV18, the J gene TRBJ1-3; TRBD1 aligns across 7 bases. Trimming cost V 8 bases and J 0 bases; bases outside gene matches: 10. CDR1 and CDR2 from the germline V gene are KGHSH and LQKENI. This CDR3 has 16 residues. In nucleotides, the CDR3 is TGTGCCAGCGCAAGGGACAGCGCTATCTCTGGAAACACCATATATTTT. Protein sequence: CASARDSAISGNTIYF.